A selection of T cell receptor beta chains follows, all from one sample in a study of memory CD4+ T cells and cytomegalovirus serostatus. The data were produced by immunoSEQ multiplex PCR, yet TCRdb's version contains in-frame clones alone and is incomplete. The sample consists of about 60,000 clones, about 80% of them appearing once. The material sequenced was memory CD4+ T cells from blood. Source of these receptors: an adult in good health and CMV-seropositive. Both conserved end residues are part of each CDR3. A D gene is named only where the DNA matches it firmly. The size entry is marked missing in some rows and otherwise reads once, few, many or a size class.

clone_size: -
j_call: TRBJ1-2
d_call: TRBD1
v_call: TRBV10-3
cdr3_aa: CASGTGPNYGYTF
cdr3_nt: TGTGCCTCAGGGACAGGACCCAACTATGGCTACACCTTC

clone_size: -
j_call: TRBJ2-3
d_call: -
v_call: TRBV30
cdr3_aa: CAWSLADTQYF
cdr3_nt: TGTGCCTGGAGCTTGGCAGATACGCAGTATTTT

clone_size: -
j_call: TRBJ1-5
d_call: TRBD1
v_call: TRBV27
cdr3_aa: CASSSPGTGFGPPQHF
cdr3_nt: TGTGCCAGCAGCTCCCCCGGGACAGGGTTTGGTCCGCCCCAGCATTTT

clone_size: -
j_call: TRBJ1-3
d_call: TRBD1
v_call: TRBV30
cdr3_aa: CAWTLGQGQRLISGNTIYF
cdr3_nt: TGTGCCTGGACTTTGGGACAGGGTCAGAGATTAATCTCTGGAAACACCATATATTTT

clone_size: -
j_call: TRBJ2-2
d_call: -
v_call: TRBV27
cdr3_aa: CASRSVGGTNTGELFF
cdr3_nt: TGTGCCAGCAGGTCCGTGGGCGGCACGAACACCGGGGAGCTGTTTTTT

clone_size: few
j_call: TRBJ1-3
d_call: -
v_call: TRBV19
cdr3_aa: CASSPGTLGNTIYF
cdr3_nt: TGTGCCAGTAGTCCTGGGACACTGGGAAACACCATATATTTT

clone_size: -
j_call: TRBJ2-3
d_call: TRBD2
v_call: TRBV30
cdr3_aa: CACSTSGLGDTQYF
cdr3_nt: TGTGCCTGCTCGACTAGCGGACTGGGGGATACGCAGTATTTT

clone_size: -
j_call: TRBJ1-1
d_call: -
v_call: TRBV5-6
cdr3_aa: CASRFWGAVNTEAFF
cdr3_nt: TGTGCCAGCAGGTTTTGGGGGGCGGTGAACACTGAAGCTTTCTTT

clone_size: few
j_call: TRBJ1-1
d_call: -
v_call: TRBV12-5
cdr3_aa: CASGLIRDEGGTEAFF
cdr3_nt: TGTGCTAGTGGTTTGATTCGGGACGAGGGGGGCACTGAAGCTTTCTTT

clone_size: -
j_call: TRBJ1-1
d_call: -
v_call: TRBV28
cdr3_aa: CASSVETEAFF
cdr3_nt: TGTGCCAGCAGCGTAGAAACTGAAGCTTTCTTT

clone_size: -
j_call: TRBJ1-2
d_call: TRBD1
v_call: TRBV7-2
cdr3_aa: CASSPQTGTGMYGYTF
cdr3_nt: TGTGCCAGCAGCCCTCAAACCGGGACAGGGATGTATGGCTACACCTTC

clone_size: -
j_call: TRBJ1-3
d_call: -
v_call: TRBV5-6
cdr3_aa: CASGDTGLSGNTIYF
cdr3_nt: TGTGCCAGCGGGGATACAGGCCTCTCTGGAAACACCATATATTTT

clone_size: once
j_call: TRBJ2-1
d_call: -
v_call: TRBV11-2
cdr3_aa: CASSFGSSYNEQFF
cdr3_nt: TGTGCCAGCAGCTTCGGGAGCTCCTACAATGAGCAGTTCTTC

clone_size: -
j_call: TRBJ2-2
d_call: -
v_call: TRBV6-5
cdr3_aa: CASNELGTGELFF
cdr3_nt: TGTGCCAGCAACGAATTAGGCACCGGGGAGCTGTTTTTT

clone_size: -
j_call: TRBJ1-4
d_call: TRBD1
v_call: TRBV5-6
cdr3_aa: CASSFGGTFRDRHEKLFF
cdr3_nt: TGTGCCAGCAGCTTTGGTGGGACATTCCGGGACAGACATGAAAAACTGTTTTTT

clone_size: -
j_call: TRBJ2-2
d_call: TRBD2
v_call: TRBV28
cdr3_aa: CASSLWTSGNTGELFF
cdr3_nt: TGTGCCAGCAGTTTATGGACTAGCGGGAACACCGGGGAGCTGTTTTTT

clone_size: -
j_call: TRBJ1-5
d_call: TRBD1
v_call: TRBV7-2
cdr3_aa: CASSPHQGGIGNQPQHF
cdr3_nt: TGTGCCAGCAGCCCTCACCAGGGGGGAATTGGCAATCAGCCCCAGCATTTT